This T cell receptor beta chain derives from a study of T cells in Graves' hyperthyroidism and ophthalmopathy. With 3 bases removed from V and 7 bases from J, the gap between germline ends came to 10 bases. Germline CDR1 SGHKS, CDR2 YYEKEE (reference sequence). This CDR3 has 12 amino acids. Amplification yielded TCR beta CDR3 regions, with RNA transcripts as the source. Researchers ran a first-round RT-PCR on the TCR CDR3 using the HTBI primer set. TCRdb independently ran MiXCR on the multiplex PCR reads; one entry per CDR3 protein. The table records 350,000 to 400,000 distinct CDR3 sequences, approximately 13% of them present only once. The table lists this clonotype with a few counts. Its antigen is still unknown. Broader study findings: Also found in blood were most expanded thyroid clonotypes above 0.001. Before onset, ophthalmopathy was predicted by the model a median around 6 months earlier.

The receptor was isolated from a woman aged 55-70 years with Graves' hyperthyroidism. Sequencing was performed on blood. V usage is TRBV5-5 and J usage is TRBJ1-1; D is unclear. As DNA, the CDR3 is TGTGCCAGCAGCTATGATATCGGTGAAGCTTTCTTT. Translation: CASSYDIGEAFF.